The 23 T cell receptor beta chains in this list originate from one sample, sequenced in a study of shared clonotypes between healthy human individuals. Assay: immunoSEQ multiplex PCR; the TCRdb copy retains only in-frame clones and omits some. The table records fewer than 600,000 clones, roughly 78% of them present only once. The source material was PBMCs. Receptors originate from a woman between 40 and 50 years old in good health. Some clones in this sample may be carry-over from other donors' samples.

The gene calls are TRBV6-1 and TRBJ2-7, with D possibly TRBD2 on 6 matching bases. Trimming took 6 bases from V and 8 from J, leaving 17 bases between them. CDR3 length: 13 amino acids. CDR1 MNHNS and CDR2 SASEGT come from the germline V gene. The CDR3 DNA reads as TGTGCCAGCAGAGCCGGGACTCCAAACCAGCAGTACTTC. Translating gives CASRAGTPNQQYF.

The rearrangement joins TRBV11-1 to TRBJ2-3; TRBD2 matches at 7 bases. The length of the CDR3 is 16 residues. The germline gives CDR1 SGHAT, CDR2 FQDESV (reference sequence). With 8 bases clipped from V and 1 base from J, the junction kept 12 bases outside the gene matches. CDR3 coding DNA: TGTGCCAGCCGGCCCCTAGCGGAGCACGGCACAGATACGCAGTATTTT. This sequence encodes CASRPLAEHGTDTQYF.

The gene calls are TRBV28 and TRBJ2-3; 10 bases line up with TRBD2. CDR3 length equals 17 residues. Germline CDR1 is MDHEN and CDR2 is SYDVKM. V was pared by 6 bases and J by 1 base, with 10 bases of the junction left unmatched. The CDR3: CASSLWTGTSGTDTQYF. The CDR3 DNA reads as TGTGCCAGCAGCCTGTGGACCGGGACTAGCGGCACAGATACGCAGTATTTT. Drawing the rest from reference TRBV28 and TRBJ2-3, the complete variable domain is DVKVTQSSRYLVKRTGEKVFLECVQDMDHENMFWYRQDPGLGLRLIYFSYDVKMKEKGDIPEGYSVSREKKERFSLILESASTNQTSMYLCASSLWTGTSGTDTQYFGPGTRLTVL.

The V and J genes are TRBV7-9 and TRBJ1-1; the match to TRBD1 covers 7 bases. With V trimmed by 4 bases and J by 4 bases, 18 bases remained unmatched. From germline, CDR1 is SEHNR and CDR2 FQNEAQ (reference sequence). CDR3 size: 18 residues. The CDR3 sequence: CASSSPITYRGPSTEAFF. Here the CDR3 DNA reads TGTGCCAGCAGCTCACCGATTACATACAGGGGCCCGAGCACTGAAGCTTTCTTT.

This chain connects TRBV2 to TRBJ2-7; D remains ambiguous. Between the trimmed V and J ends, which lost 7 bases and 2 bases, there was a span of 15 bases. CDR1 and CDR2 from the germline V gene are SNHLY and FYNNEI. The CDR3 has 14 amino acids. The CDR3 loop is CASTPVGSPYEQYF. CDR3 coding DNA: TGTGCCAGCACCCCCGTGGGGTCTCCCTACGAGCAGTACTTC.

The chain uses TRBV27 and TRBJ2-5; TRBD2 agrees at 13 bases. The end of the DNA aligns better with TRBJ2-7, so the J call may be wrong. CDR1 and CDR2 from the germline V gene are MNHEY and SMNVEV (reference sequence). The CDR3 runs 15 residues. CDR3 residues: CASSLLAGGPYEQYF. The CDR3 DNA reads as TGTGCCAGCAGCCTACTAGCGGGAGGGCCCTACGAGCAGTACTTC.

This chain links TRBV18 with TRBJ1-1; 8 bases match TRBD1. The CDR3 runs to 13 residues. The germline V gene has CDR1 KGHSH and CDR2 LQKENI. The V segment lost 5 bases and the J segment 6 bases; nucleotides outside the gene matches: 5. The DNA for the CDR3 is TGTGCCAGCTCATTTACACAGGGGGCTGAAGCTTTCTTT. This codes for CASSFTQGAEAFF.

This chain uses TRBV6-6 with TRBJ2-7; D may correspond to TRBD1 or TRBD2 (6 bases each). The CDR3 length is 14 residues. The germline gives CDR1 MNHNY, CDR2 SVGAGI (reference sequence). Trimming removed 2 bases at V and 3 bases at J, with 11 bases between. This CDR3 reads CASSYGAGHYEQYF. The CDR3 DNA reads TGTGCCAGCAGTTACGGGGCGGGACACTACGAGCAGTACTTC.

There are many counts of this clone. This rearrangement joins TRBV9 to TRBJ2-3; D ambiguous. V was shortened by 0 bases and J by 6 bases, with 8 bases between the two germline ends. The CDR3 runs to 13 residues. Germline loops: CDR1 SGDLS, CDR2 YYNGEE. Written as DNA, the CDR3 is TGTGCCAGCAGCGTAGAATTCGTGGATACGCAGTATTTT. This sequence encodes CASSVEFVDTQYF.

V and J are TRBV19 and TRBJ2-2; unclear D gene. Germline-derived CDR1 and CDR2 are LNHDA and SQIVND (reference sequence). V dropped 5 bases and J dropped 6 bases, with 13 bases sitting between them. The length of the CDR3 is 14 residues. CDR3 residues: CASSPLVGSGELFF. DNA of the CDR3: TGTGCCAGTAGTCCCCTAGTGGGTTCCGGGGAGCTGTTTTTT.

This clone has a single count. The chain uses TRBV2 and TRBJ2-3; TRBD1 aligns across 7 bases. The CDR3 runs 15 residues. The germline gives CDR1 SNHLY, CDR2 FYNNEI. Unmatched junction bases numbered 9, after V lost 6 bases and J lost 3 bases. The CDR3 is CASSSRQGGTDTQYF. The CDR3 DNA reads TGTGCCAGCAGCTCACGACAGGGTGGAACAGATACGCAGTATTTT.

A few counts support this clone. The rearrangement joins TRBV6-5 to TRBJ1-1, with unresolved D. Looked up from germline, CDR1 is MNHEY and CDR2 is SVGAGI. The CDR3 contains 13 residues. V dropped 6 bases and J dropped 1 base, with 9 bases sitting between them. The chain's CDR3 is CASRVHSNTEAFF. CDR3 DNA sequence: TGTGCCAGCAGGGTACACTCGAACACTGAAGCTTTCTTT.

This chain links TRBV19 with TRBJ2-7; D not resolved. Germline V gene data show CDR1 as LNHDA and CDR2 as SQIVND (reference sequence). This CDR3 is 14 amino acids long. The V gene lost 7 bases and the J gene lost 2 bases, with 15 bases spanning the gap. The CDR3 coding sequence is TGTGCCAGTAAGTACGTAGGCGGAGCCTACGAGCAGTACTTC. The encoded protein is CASKYVGGAYEQYF.

The V gene is TRBV15, the J gene TRBJ2-5, with TRBD2 matching over 10 bases. The germline CDR1 and CDR2 sequences are LNHNV and YYDKDF (reference sequence). The length of the CDR3 is 14 residues. V gave up 3 bases and J gave up 5 bases; unmatched junction bases: 3. This CDR3 reads CATSRASGSETQYF. DNA for the CDR3: TGTGCCACCAGCAGGGCTAGCGGGAGCGAGACCCAGTACTTC. Full variable domain (outside the CDR3, taken from reference TRBV15 and TRBJ2-5): DAMVIQNPRYQVTQFGKPVTLSCSQTLNHNVMYWYQQKSSQAPKLLFHYYDKDFNNEADTPDNFQSRRPNTSFCFLDIRSPGLGDTAMYLCATSRASGSETQYFGPGTRLLVL.

The genes are TRBV27 and TRBJ2-7, with a weak D call TRBD1 (6 bases). Germline CDR1 reads MNHEY; CDR2 reads SMNVEV (reference sequence). The CDR3 consists of 14 residues. The V end lost 6 bases, the J end lost 1 base, and 13 bases lay between the germline ends. CDR3 loop: CASRDRPESYEQYF. Written as DNA, the CDR3 is TGTGCCAGCAGAGACAGGCCAGAATCCTACGAGCAGTACTTC.

The rearrangement joins TRBV7-6 to TRBJ2-5; 7 positions agree with TRBD1. The CDR3 runs to 15 residues. J gave up 2 bases and V 1 base, and 4 bases lay outside the gene matches. The germline V gene encodes CDR1 SGHVS and CDR2 FNYEAQ. The CDR3 is CASSLDYRGQETQYF. The CDR3 DNA reads as TGTGCCAGCAGCTTAGATTACAGGGGACAAGAGACCCAGTACTTC. Full variable domain (missing parts from reference TRBV7-6 and TRBJ2-5): GAGVSQSPRYKVTKRGQDVALRCDPISGHVSLYWYRQALGQGPEFLTYFNYEAQQDKSGLPNDRFSAERPEGSISTLTIQRTEQRDSAMYRCASSLDYRGQETQYFGPGTRLLVL.

The CDR3 region is CASSYLDAKRKQYF. The CDR3 coding sequence is TGTGCCAGCAGTTACTTGGACGCTAAAAGGAAGCAGTACTTC. This rearrangement joins TRBV28 to TRBJ2-7; D is ambiguous. Germline assignment: CDR1 MDHEN and CDR2 SYDVKM. The CDR3 has 14 residues. Trimming stripped 4 bases from V and 8 bases from J, with 18 bases between.

This chain links TRBV7-8 with TRBJ1-2; 7 bases fit TRBD1. This CDR3 has 16 residues. V lost 4 bases, J lost 2 bases, and 10 bases stayed unmatched. Per the germline V gene, CDR1 is SGHVS and CDR2 is FQNEAQ. The DNA of the CDR3 is TGTGCCAGCAGCTCCATACGCCGACAGGGAAACTATGGCTACACCTTC. Protein sequence: CASSSIRRQGNYGYTF. Full variable domain (remainder filled in from reference TRBV7-8 and TRBJ1-2): GAGVSQSPRYKVAKRGQDVALRCDPISGHVSLFWYQQALGQGPEFLTYFQNEAQLDKSGLPSDRFFAERPEGSVSTLKIQRTQQEDSAVYLCASSSIRRQGNYGYTFGSGTRLTVV.

This sequence joins TRBV10-3 and TRBJ2-1, with unresolved D. Deletions cut 5 bases from V and 5 bases from J, with 7 bases between. The CDR3 covers 12 residues. Germline CDR1 reads ENHRY; CDR2 reads SYGVKD. The chain's CDR3 is CAISRTDNEQFF. CDR3 coding DNA: TGTGCCATCAGTCGGACCGACAATGAGCAGTTCTTC.

The V and J genes are TRBV7-2 and TRBJ2-7, with 12 bases lining up with TRBD2. CDR1 and CDR2 (germline): SGHTA, FQGNSA. V gave up 6 bases and J gave up 4 bases; unmatched junction bases: 7. This CDR3 spans 15 amino acids. CDR3 residues: CASSTRLAGVYEQYF. In DNA form, the CDR3 reads TGTGCCAGCAGTACCAGACTAGCGGGGGTTTACGAGCAGTACTTC. Complete variable domain (other parts from reference TRBV7-2 and TRBJ2-7): GAGVSQSPSNKVTEKGKDVELRCDPISGHTALYWYRQSLGQGLEFLIYFQGNSAPDKSGLPSDRFSAERTGGSVSTLTIQRTQQEDSAVYLCASSTRLAGVYEQYFGPGTRLTVT.

The V and J genes are TRBV7-3 and TRBJ2-3, with 8 bases that match TRBD2. Germline-derived CDR1 and CDR2 are SGHTA and FQGTGA. V lost 5 bases and J lost 5; bases outside the gene matches: 9. This CDR3 spans 15 amino acids. CDR3 sequence (DNA): TGTGCCAGCAGCCCCTCGGGGGGGAAGATAGATACGCAGTATTTT. This sequence encodes CASSPSGGKIDTQYF.

The chain combines TRBV7-2 with TRBJ2-7, with 8 bases that match TRBD2. V lost 2 bases and J lost 3; bases outside the gene matches: 6. The germline V gene encodes CDR1 SGHTA and CDR2 FQGNSA. There are 15 residues in the CDR3. CDR3 sequence: CASSLHGSGSYEQYF. The CDR3, as DNA: TGTGCCAGCAGCTTACATGGGAGCGGGAGCTACGAGCAGTACTTC.

The chain combines TRBV28 with TRBJ2-7, with TRBD1 identical over 11 bases. The trim removed 3 bases at V and 3 bases at J, leaving 4 bases unmatched. Per germline, CDR1 MDHEN and CDR2 SYDVKM. This CDR3 has 15 amino acids. CDR3 protein: CASSFSGTGGYEQYF. DNA for the CDR3: TGTGCCAGCAGTTTTAGCGGGACAGGGGGCTACGAGCAGTACTTC.